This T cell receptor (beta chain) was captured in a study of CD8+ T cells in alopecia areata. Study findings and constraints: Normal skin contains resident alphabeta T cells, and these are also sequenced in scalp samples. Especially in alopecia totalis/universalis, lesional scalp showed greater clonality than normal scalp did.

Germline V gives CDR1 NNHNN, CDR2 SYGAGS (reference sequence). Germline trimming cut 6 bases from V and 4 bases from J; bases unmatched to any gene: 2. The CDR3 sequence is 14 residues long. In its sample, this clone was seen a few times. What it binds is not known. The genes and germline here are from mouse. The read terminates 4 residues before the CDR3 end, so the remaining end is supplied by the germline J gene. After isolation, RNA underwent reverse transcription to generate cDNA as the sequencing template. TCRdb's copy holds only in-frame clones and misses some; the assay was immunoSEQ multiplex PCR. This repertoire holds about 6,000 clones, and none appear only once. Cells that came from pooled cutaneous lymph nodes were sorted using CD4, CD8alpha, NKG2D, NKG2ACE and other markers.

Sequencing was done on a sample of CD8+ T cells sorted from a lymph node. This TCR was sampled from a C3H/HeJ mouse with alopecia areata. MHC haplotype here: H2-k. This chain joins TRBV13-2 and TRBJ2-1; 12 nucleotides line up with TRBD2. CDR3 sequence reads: CASAGTGGYAEQFF. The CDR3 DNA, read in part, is TGTGCCAGCGCCGGGACTGGGGGGTATGCT.